The sequence of this T cell receptor beta chain was determined in a study of vaccination and CD4 T cells after COVID-19. Study at large: Sampling that followed vaccination took place a median about 71 days after dose two, within a range of 14 to 241.

Whole-study findings and limits: The authors identified 304 of 307 vaccine-specific clones in convalescent patients as spike mono-reactive.

V gave up 0 bases and J gave up 2 bases, with 10 bases separating them. This CDR3 comprises 15 residues. Looked up from germline, CDR1 is ENHRY and CDR2 is SYGVKD. Stated treatment: roughly 10-day PBMC culture with coronavirus spike peptide pools or control peptides (ViraFEST assay). Concerning this clonotype: Its antigen is as yet unknown.

The Oncomine TCR Beta short-read assay was what sequenced the DNA obtained from cultured CD4+ T cells. Genomic DNA was isolated from cultured CD4+ T cells. TCRdb re-derived calls from the PCR reads in MiXCR, one entry per CDR3 protein. The profile covers approximately 19,000 distinct CDR3 sequences, with around 80% appearing a single time and roughly 15% taken by the ten largest. This sequence originates from a human donor who received a COVID-19 vaccine. The V gene is TRBV10-3, the J gene TRBJ1-2; D call uncertain. The sample here was CD4+ T cells from blood, cultured in vitro, taken after SARS-CoV-2 vaccination. Written as DNA, the CDR3 is TGTGCCATCAGTGAGTCGACTCAGCTAAACTATGGCTACACCTTC. Protein: CAISESTQLNYGYTF.